This TCR beta chain derives from a study of cytomegalovirus exposure and HLA in healthy donors. Some clones are missing from TCRdb's copy, which holds only in-frame ones; the method was immunoSEQ multiplex PCR. The sample lists some 160,000 clones; around 90% were seen once. Germline values: CDR1 SQVTM, CDR2 ANQGSEA. The CDR3 spans 14 residues. Trimming cost V 7 bases and J 6 bases, with 21 bases left between them. The receptor was derived from a man between 18 and 35 years old in good health and CMV-seronegative. The gene calls are TRBV29-1 and TRBJ1-2; D possibly corresponds to TRBD1 (6 bases). The sample comprised PBMCs. CDR3 nucleotide sequence: TGCAGCGCCCTCACCAGGGGTTCCGACGATGGCTACACCTTC. Amino acids: CSALTRGSDDGYTF.